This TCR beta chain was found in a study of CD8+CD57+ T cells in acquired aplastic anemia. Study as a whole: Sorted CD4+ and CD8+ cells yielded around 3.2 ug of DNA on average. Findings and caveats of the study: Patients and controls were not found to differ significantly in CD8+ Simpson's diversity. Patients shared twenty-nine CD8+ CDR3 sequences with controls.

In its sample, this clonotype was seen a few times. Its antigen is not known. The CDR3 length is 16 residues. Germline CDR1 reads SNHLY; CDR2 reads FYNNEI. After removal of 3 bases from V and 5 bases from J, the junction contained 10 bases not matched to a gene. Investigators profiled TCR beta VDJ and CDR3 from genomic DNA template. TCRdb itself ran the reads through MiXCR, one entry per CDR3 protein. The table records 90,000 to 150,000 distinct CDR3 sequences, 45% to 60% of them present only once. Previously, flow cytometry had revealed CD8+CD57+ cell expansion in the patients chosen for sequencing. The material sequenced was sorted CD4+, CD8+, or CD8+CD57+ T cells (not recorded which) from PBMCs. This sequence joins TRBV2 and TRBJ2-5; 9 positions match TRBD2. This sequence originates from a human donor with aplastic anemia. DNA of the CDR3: TGTGCCAGCAGTGAGAATATGGCGGGAGGGCTTGAGACCCAGTACTTC. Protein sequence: CASSENMAGGLETQYF.